The entry below gives a single TCR beta chain sequence along with its context. It lacks a known antigen. Base quality data are lacking; no much larger clone is found one base away. High-throughput TCR beta sequencing profiled peripheral blood CD8+ and CD4+ T cells from healthy donors, Susac syndrome patients and multiple sclerosis patients. The healthy donors served as controls matched for age and sex. Bulk CD8+ and CD4+ T cells were purified by magnetic negative isolation, while CD8+ TEMRA cells were enriched using FACS. Blood was collected in EDTA tubes and processed within 24 hours, with PBMCs isolated through density gradient centrifugation. PBMCs destined for TCR sequencing were cryopreserved in liquid nitrogen and later thawed in a 37 °C water bath. Purity of sorted or isolated CD4+, CD8+ and CD8+ TEMRA cells was at least 90%. Measured from the cysteine to the phenylalanine, the CDR3 is 15 residues long. The CDR3 DNA has 45 bases and is translated from base 1. Relative to germline, V is 0 bases shorter and J is 4 bases shorter, with 11 bases between their ends. The germline V gene sets CDR1 to SGHRS and CDR2 to YFSETQ.

This entry is derived from a study of CD8 T cells in Susac syndrome (dated by TCRdb to about 2019). About the study as a whole: Repertoire sequencing was used to test whether CD8+ T cell activation and differentiation in Susac syndrome was antigen driven. General study outcomes and caveats: The study acknowledged that relatively few individuals were included in the TCR sequencing and HLA analysis.

RNA was extracted with the RNeasy kit and about 0.5 to 1 ug was reverse transcribed using random hexamers. TCR beta CDR3 regions were amplified with the immunoSEQ multiplex PCR assay covering 54 Vbeta and 13 Jbeta segments. To correct PCR amplification bias, a synthetic template baseline was used for both primer optimization and computational correction. The authors' analysis ran thus. Reads were annotated to V, D and J genes according to IMGT and were analyzed with immunoSEQ Analyzer, with only productive sequences retained. Clonality was computed as one minus Shannon entropy normalized by log2 of the number of productive unique sequences. For each patient and control, public and private clones were evaluated among the 100 most prevalent clones. Clones were defined as Susac-specific if absent from the healthy and MS cohorts, from around 1,000 published viral clones and from other ImmuneACCESS disease sequences. TCRdb applied fastp at Q25 and MiXCR to the public reads, then kept only in-frame beta chains. Rows matching on CDR3 protein sequence are summarized as one entry with the most common DNA and genes. TCRdb, not the original authors, processed these V and J calls. Present in this sample are 100,000 to 150,000 distinct CDR3 sequences, over 90% of which were seen just once. Together, the top ten hold roughly 0.12% of the sample.

The clonotype comes from a human donor in good health. The source material was CD4+ T cells from PBMCs. The rearrangement joined TRBV5-1 to TRBJ1-3; matching of 6 bases hints at TRBD1 as the D gene. Here is the DNA: TGCGCCAGCAGCTTGGGACAGGTCGTCGGAAACACCATATATTTT. It encodes CASSLGQVVGNTIYF.